Listed here are 14 T cell receptor beta chains from one sample, sequenced in a study of T cell repertoires in cytomegalovirus infection. TCRdb re-derived calls from the reads in MiXCR, one entry per CDR3 protein. Of 500,000 to 600,000 distinct CDR3 sequences in the sample, 15% to 20% were seen once. Sequenced sample: CD8+ T cells from PBMCs. Receptors originate from a human donor in good health (CMV status not recorded). Some clones in this sample may be carry-over from other donors' samples.

This clonotype was seen ten or more times. The V call is TRBV7-6, the J call TRBJ1-1; D unresolved. CDR1 is SGHVS, CDR2 FNYEAQ, per germline. Trimming stripped 2 bases from V and 1 base from J, with 8 bases between. The CDR3 is made up of 14 amino acids. The CDR3 sequence: CASSLRASNTEAFF. As DNA, the CDR3 is TGTGCCAGCAGCTTACGGGCATCGAACACTGAAGCTTTCTTT. The variable domain in full, with the rest retrieved from reference TRBV7-6 and TRBJ1-1, is GAGVSQSPRYKVTKRGQDVALRCDPISGHVSLYWYRQALGQGPEFLTYFNYEAQQDKSGLPNDRFSAERPEGSISTLTIQRTEQRDSAMYRCASSLRASNTEAFFGQGTRLTVV.

This clonotype was seen at least ten times. The CDR3 does not end in the conserved phenylalanine or tryptophan, so this is likely a read error. The limits of the CDR3 on the DNA are not certain, so only TCRdb's listed CDR3 is given. V gene TRBV7-8 combines with J gene TRBJ1-1. CDR1 SGHVS and CDR2 FQNEAQ come from the germline V gene. The CDR3 numbers 10 amino acids, ends counted. CDR3 sequence: CASRERFSVV.

This clonotype was detected ten times or more. The chain joins TRBV7-6 to TRBJ2-2; 9 bases match TRBD1. CDR1 is SGHVS and CDR2 is FNYEAQ in the germline V gene. With 5 bases clipped from V and 7 bases from J, the junction kept 5 bases outside the gene matches. CDR3 length: 14 residues. DNA of the CDR3: TGTGCCAGCAGCACCGGGACAGGGTTCGGGGAGCTGTTTTTT. This encodes CASSTGTGFGELFF.

In this sample, this clonotype turned up a few times. The V gene is TRBV10-3, the J gene TRBJ2-5, with 9 nucleotides matching TRBD2. Germline V gene sequence: CDR1 ENHRY, CDR2 SYGVKD. J was trimmed by 0 bases and V by 4 bases; bases with no gene match: 3. The CDR3 is 15 residues long. The CDR3: CAISATSGYQETQYF. As DNA, the CDR3 is TGTGCCATCAGTGCTACTAGCGGGTACCAAGAGACCCAGTACTTC.

The chain uses TRBV29-1 and TRBJ1-3, with D perhaps matching TRBD1 (5 bases). V lost 3 bases to trimming and J lost 2 bases, with 11 bases between them. CDR3 length: 14 amino acids. CDR1 is SQVTM, CDR2 ANQGSEA, per germline. The CDR3 region is CSVERVGAGNTIYF. The CDR3 coding sequence is TGCAGCGTTGAGAGGGTAGGGGCTGGAAACACCATATATTTT.

The rearrangement joins TRBV27 to TRBJ2-5; 7 bases are shared with TRBD1. The V gene's germline CDR1 is MNHEY and CDR2 SMNVEV (reference sequence). The V and J ends lost 5 bases and 2 bases, in that order; junction bases with no gene match: 2. This CDR3 region has 13 residues. CDR3 in amino acids: CASSPGQQETQYF. CDR3 nucleotides: TGTGCCAGCAGTCCGGGACAGCAAGAGACCCAGTACTTC.

This clonotype was seen ten or more times. This rearrangement joins TRBV11-2 to TRBJ2-3, with 11 bases identical to TRBD2. The ends lost 5 bases at V and 3 bases at J; junction bases unmatched: 10. Germline CDR1 SGHAT, CDR2 FQNNGV. The CDR3 runs 17 residues. The CDR3 DNA sequence: TGTGCCAGCAGCCTTCCGCTTAGCGGGGGGGCTACAGATACGCAGTATTTT. Its translation: CASSLPLSGGATDTQYF.

This clonotype was found many times. The CDR3, as DNA: TGTGCCAGCAGTTTCGATAGAGGGGTCGGCTACACCTTC. Translating gives CASSFDRGVGYTF. The chain couples TRBV12-3 or TRBV12-4 to TRBJ1-2; maybe TRBD1 (5 bases). The CDR3 has 13 residues. Trimming stripped 3 bases from V and 8 bases from J, with 13 bases between.

This clonotype was seen repeatedly, ten times or more. The CDR3 coding sequence is TGTGCCAGCAGCCCGAAGACTAACCAAGAGACCCAGTACTTC. It is translated as CASSPKTNQETQYF. The V and J genes are TRBV7-9 and TRBJ2-5, with D tentatively TRBD2 (5 bases). Germline values: CDR1 SEHNR, CDR2 FQNEAQ (reference sequence). The CDR3 loop spans 14 amino acids. Trimming took 5 bases from V and 0 from J, leaving 10 bases between them.

Ten or more counts support this clonotype. The genes are TRBV4-2 and TRBJ2-7; 7 bases match TRBD1. J lost 1 base, V lost 4 bases, and 4 bases had no gene match. Germline CDR1 LGHNA, CDR2 YNFKEQ. This CDR3 has 14 residues. CDR3: CASSPPGQSYEQYF. The CDR3 DNA is TGTGCCAGCAGCCCGCCGGGACAGTCCTACGAGCAGTACTTC.

This clonotype was detected ten times or more. The chain uses TRBV28 and TRBJ2-1; 10 bases fit TRBD2. CDR1 and CDR2 from the germline V gene are MDHEN and SYDVKM. The CDR3 runs to 19 residues. Losses at the gene ends were 5 bases for V and 7 bases for J; bases not matched to a gene: 20. The CDR3 DNA is TGTGCCAGCAGTACCTTTTTTAGCGGGAGGCGGGCCCCCCCAAATGAGCAGTTCTTC. Translated: CASSTFFSGRRAPPNEQFF.

This clonotype was counted many times. This chain uses TRBV12-3 or TRBV12-4 with TRBJ2-1, with D maybe TRBD1 (5 bases). With 7 bases removed from V and 8 bases from J, the gap between germline ends came to 9 bases. The CDR3 length is 11 residues. In DNA, the CDR3 is TGTGCCAGCACCCTAGGGGATGAGCAGTTCTTC. It yields the protein CASTLGDEQFF.

This clonotype has ten or more counts. The chain uses TRBV27 and TRBJ2-1; 7 bases are shared with TRBD2. V was pared by 8 bases and J by 3 bases, with 4 bases of the junction left unmatched. There are 13 residues in the CDR3. Germline assignment: CDR1 MNHEY and CDR2 SMNVEV (reference sequence). CDR3 region: CASGASGYNEQFF. The CDR3, as DNA: TGTGCCAGCGGGGCTAGCGGCTACAATGAGCAGTTCTTC.

This clonotype was observed at least ten times. The CDR3 nucleotides are TGTGCCACAACCAGCGGCAGCAATCAGCCCCAGCATTTT. It encodes CATTSGSNQPQHF. The V call is TRBV12-3 or TRBV12-4, the J call TRBJ1-5; no reliable D call. V lost 10 bases to trimming and J lost 1 base, with 11 bases between them. The CDR3 covers 13 residues.